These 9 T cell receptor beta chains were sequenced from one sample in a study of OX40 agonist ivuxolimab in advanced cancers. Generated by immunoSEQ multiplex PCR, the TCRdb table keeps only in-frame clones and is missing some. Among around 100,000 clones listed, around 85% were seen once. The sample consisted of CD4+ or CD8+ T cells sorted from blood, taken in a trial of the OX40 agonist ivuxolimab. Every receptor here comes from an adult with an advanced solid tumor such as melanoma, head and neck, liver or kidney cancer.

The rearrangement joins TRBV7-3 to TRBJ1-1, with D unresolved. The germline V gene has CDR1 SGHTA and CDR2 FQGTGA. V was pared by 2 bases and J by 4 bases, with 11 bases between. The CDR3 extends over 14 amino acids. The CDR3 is CASSLSPSSTEAFF. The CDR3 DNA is TGTGCCAGCAGCTTATCCCCGAGTTCCACTGAAGCTTTCTTT.

The CDR3 reads CASSNRGHTEAFF. The CDR3 DNA reads TGTGCCAGCAGCAATCGGGGACACACTGAAGCTTTCTTT. The genes are TRBV14 and TRBJ1-1, with D perhaps TRBD1 (5 bases). Germline V CDR1 and CDR2: SGHDN, FVKESK. Trimming left V 5 bases short and J 3 bases short, with 10 bases between. This CDR3 has 13 amino acids.

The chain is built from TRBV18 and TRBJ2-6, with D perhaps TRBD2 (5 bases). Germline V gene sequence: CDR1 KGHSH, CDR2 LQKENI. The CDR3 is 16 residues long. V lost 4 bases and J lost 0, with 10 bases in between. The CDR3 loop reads CASSLRRDSGANVLTF. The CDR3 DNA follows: TGTGCCAGCTCACTACGACGGGACTCTGGGGCCAACGTCCTGACTTTC.

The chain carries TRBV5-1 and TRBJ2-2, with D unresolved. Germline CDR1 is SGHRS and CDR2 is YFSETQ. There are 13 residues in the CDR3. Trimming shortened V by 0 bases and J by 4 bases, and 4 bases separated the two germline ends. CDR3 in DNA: TGCGCCAGCAGCTTGGTGTCCACCGGGGAGCTGTTTTTT. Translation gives CASSLVSTGELFF.

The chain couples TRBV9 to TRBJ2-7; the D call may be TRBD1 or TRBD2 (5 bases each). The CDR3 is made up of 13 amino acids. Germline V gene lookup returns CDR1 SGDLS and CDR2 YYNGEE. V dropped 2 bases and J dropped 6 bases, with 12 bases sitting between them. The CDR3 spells CASSVGTGSEQYF. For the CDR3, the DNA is TGTGCCAGCAGCGTGGGGACCGGTTCCGAGCAGTACTTC. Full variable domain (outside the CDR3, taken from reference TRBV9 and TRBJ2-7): DSGVTQTPKHLITATGQRVTLRCSPRSGDLSVYWYQQSLDQGLQFLIQYYNGEERAKGNILERFSAQQFPDLHSELNLSSLELGDSALYFCASSVGTGSEQYFGPGTRLTVT.

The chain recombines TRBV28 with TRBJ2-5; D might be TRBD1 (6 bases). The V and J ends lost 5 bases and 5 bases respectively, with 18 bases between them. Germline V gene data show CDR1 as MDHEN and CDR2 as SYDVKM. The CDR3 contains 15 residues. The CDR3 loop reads CASSHSRGYGETQYF. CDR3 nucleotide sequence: TGTGCCAGCAGTCATTCCAGGGGATATGGGGAGACCCAGTACTTC.

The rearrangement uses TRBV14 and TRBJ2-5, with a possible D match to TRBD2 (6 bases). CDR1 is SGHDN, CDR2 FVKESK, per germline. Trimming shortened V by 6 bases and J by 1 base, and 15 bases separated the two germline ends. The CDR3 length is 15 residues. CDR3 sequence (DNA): TGTGCCAGCAGTTCGAGGAGGGCGGGCCAAGAGACCCAGTACTTC. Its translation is CASSSRRAGQETQYF.

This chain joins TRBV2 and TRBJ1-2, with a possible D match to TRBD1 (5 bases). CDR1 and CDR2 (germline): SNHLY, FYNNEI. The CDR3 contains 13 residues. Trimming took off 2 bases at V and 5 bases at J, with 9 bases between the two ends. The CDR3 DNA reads TGTGCCAGCAGTGAACAGGGCGGGTATGGCTACACCTTC. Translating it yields CASSEQGGYGYTF. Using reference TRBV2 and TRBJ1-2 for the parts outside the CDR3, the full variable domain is EPEVTQTPSHQVTQMGQEVILRCVPISNHLYFYWYRQILGQKVEFLVSFYNNEISEKSEIFDDQFSVERPDGSNFTLKIRSTKLEDSAMYFCASSEQGGYGYTFGSGTRLTVV.

The CDR3 bases are TGTGCCAGCAAATTGGAGGGGTTGAACACTGAAGCTTTCTTT. This gives the protein CASKLEGLNTEAFF. V and J are TRBV5-4 and TRBJ1-1; a possible D gene is TRBD1 (5 bases). Germline V gene sequence: CDR1 SGHNT, CDR2 YYREEE (reference sequence). V lost 6 bases and J 0 bases, leaving 12 bases between the germline ends. The CDR3 totals 14 residues.